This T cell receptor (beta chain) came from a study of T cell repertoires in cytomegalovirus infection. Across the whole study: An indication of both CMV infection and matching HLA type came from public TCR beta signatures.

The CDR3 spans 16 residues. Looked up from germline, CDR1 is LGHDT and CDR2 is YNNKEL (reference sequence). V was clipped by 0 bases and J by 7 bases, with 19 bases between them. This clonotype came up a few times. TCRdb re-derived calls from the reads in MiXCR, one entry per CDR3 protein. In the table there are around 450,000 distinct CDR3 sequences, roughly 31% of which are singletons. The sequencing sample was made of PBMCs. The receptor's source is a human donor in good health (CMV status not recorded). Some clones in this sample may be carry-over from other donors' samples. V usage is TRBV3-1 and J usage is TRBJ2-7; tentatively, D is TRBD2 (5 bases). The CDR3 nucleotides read TGTGCCAGCAGCCAAGAGCCCCGAGGACTGGTTGGGGAGCAGTACTTC. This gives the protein CASSQEPRGLVGEQYF.